This T cell receptor beta chain was recovered during a study of post-analysis software for immune sequencing data. Whole-study results and caveats: Compared with controls, patients had more of roughly 5 TRBV segments, including TRBV5-6, TRBV5-1 and TRBV20-1.

Every TCR beta cDNA library bore unique molecular identifiers. MiXCR, applied by TCRdb to the PCR reads, yields one record per CDR3 protein. This table has 600,000 to 700,000 distinct CDR3 sequences, 55% to 60% appearing once. Concerning this clonotype itself: The antigen remains undetermined.

Germline V gene sequence: CDR1 SGHRS, CDR2 YFSETQ. The length of the CDR3 is 12 residues. V gave up 0 bases and J gave up 8 bases, with 8 bases separating them. The rearrangement uses TRBV5-1 and TRBJ1-2, with D uncertain. The sample consisted of blood. The clonotype originates from a girl aged 2 to 10 with multiple sclerosis. CDR3: CASSLEACGYTF. DNA for the CDR3: TGCGCCAGCAGCTTGGAGGCGTGCGGCTACACCTTC.